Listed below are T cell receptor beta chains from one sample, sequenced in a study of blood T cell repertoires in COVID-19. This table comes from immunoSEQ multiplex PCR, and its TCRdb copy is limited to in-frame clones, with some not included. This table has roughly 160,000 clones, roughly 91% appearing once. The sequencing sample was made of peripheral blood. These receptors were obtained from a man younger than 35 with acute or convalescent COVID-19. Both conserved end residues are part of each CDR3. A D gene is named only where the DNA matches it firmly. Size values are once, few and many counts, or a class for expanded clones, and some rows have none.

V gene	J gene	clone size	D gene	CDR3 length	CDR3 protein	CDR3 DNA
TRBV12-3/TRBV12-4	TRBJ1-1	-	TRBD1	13	CASSWNRGTEAFF	TGTGCCAGCAGTTGGAACAGGGGGACTGAAGCTTTCTTT
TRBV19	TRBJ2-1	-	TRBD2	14	CASSRREGGNEQFF	TGTGCCAGTAGTAGGCGGGAGGGTGGCAATGAGCAGTTCTTC
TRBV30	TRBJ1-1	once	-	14	CAWSGQFGNTEAFF	TGTGCCTGGAGTGGACAGTTCGGGAACACTGAAGCTTTCTTT
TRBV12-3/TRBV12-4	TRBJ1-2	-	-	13	CASRGGGQEGYTF	TGTGCCAGCAGAGGGGGAGGGCAGGAAGGCTACACCTTC
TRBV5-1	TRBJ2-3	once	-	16	CASSLQASGDTDTQYF	TGCGCCAGCAGCTTGCAGGCCTCCGGGGACACAGATACGCAGTATTTT
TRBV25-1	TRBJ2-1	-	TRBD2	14	CASRAGNSYNEQFF	TGTGCCAGCAGAGCGGGGAACTCCTACAATGAGCAGTTCTTC
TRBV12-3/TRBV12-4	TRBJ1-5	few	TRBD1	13	CASSTGGEQPQHF	TGTGCCAGCAGTACAGGGGGCGAACAGCCCCAGCATTTT
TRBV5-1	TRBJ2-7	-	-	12	CASSFLADEQYF	TGCGCCAGCAGCTTCCTGGCAGACGAGCAGTACTTC
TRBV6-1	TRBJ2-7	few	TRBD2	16	CASSEVPAGNSYEQYF	TGTGCCAGCAGTGAAGTGCCAGCGGGGAACTCCTACGAGCAGTACTTC
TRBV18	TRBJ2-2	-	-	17	CASSPPTATVNTGELFF	TGTGCCAGCTCACCGCCTACCGCTACCGTGAACACCGGGGAGCTGTTTTTT
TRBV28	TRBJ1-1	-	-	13	CASSFIRGSEAFF	TGTGCCAGCAGTTTTATTCGAGGGTCTGAAGCTTTCTTT
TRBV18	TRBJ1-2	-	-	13	CASSPNSQTGYTF	TGTGCCAGCTCACCAAACTCTCAGACAGGCTACACCTTC
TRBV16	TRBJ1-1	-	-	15	CASSPNQNLNTEAFF	TGTGCCAGCAGCCCGAACCAGAATCTCAACACTGAAGCTTTCTTT
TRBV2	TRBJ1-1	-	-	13	CASRQGLNTEAFF	TGTGCCAGCAGACAGGGACTGAACACTGAAGCTTTCTTT
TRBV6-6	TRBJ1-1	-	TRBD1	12	CASTQGASEAFF	TGTGCCAGCACACAGGGGGCCTCTGAAGCTTTCTTT
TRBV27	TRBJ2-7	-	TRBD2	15	CATRLAGAMPYEQYF	TGTGCCACACGACTAGCGGGAGCTATGCCTTACGAGCAGTACTTC
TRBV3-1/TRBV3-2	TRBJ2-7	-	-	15	CASSQVTGQFYEQYF	TGTGCCAGCAGCCAAGTTACCGGACAATTCTACGAGCAGTACTTC
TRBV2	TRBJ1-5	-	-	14	CASSEELLSRPQHF	TGTGCCAGCAGTGAGGAGCTCCTTTCCCGGCCCCAGCATTTT
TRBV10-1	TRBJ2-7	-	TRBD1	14	CASSSSGQLYEQYF	TGCGCCAGCAGTTCGTCGGGACAGCTCTACGAGCAGTACTTC
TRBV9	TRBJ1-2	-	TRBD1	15	CASSVGGRGTGGYTF	TGTGCCAGCAGCGTAGGGGGCAGGGGGACGGGTGGCTACACCTTC
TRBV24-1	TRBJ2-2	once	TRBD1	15	CATEGTGGEPGELFF	TGTGCCACCGAAGGGACAGGGGGTGAACCCGGGGAGCTGTTTTTT
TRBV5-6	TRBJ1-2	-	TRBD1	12	CASSWDSYGYTF	TGTGCCAGCAGCTGGGACAGCTATGGCTACACCTTC
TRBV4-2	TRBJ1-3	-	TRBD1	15	CASSQDTGGINTIYF	TGTGCCAGCAGCCAAGATACAGGGGGCATAAACACCATATATTTT
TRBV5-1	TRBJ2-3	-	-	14	CASSPTALTDTQYF	TGCGCCAGCAGTCCGACAGCACTCACAGATACGCAGTATTTT
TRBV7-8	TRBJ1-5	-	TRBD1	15	CASSLRQGGNQPQHF	TGTGCCAGCAGCTTAAGACAGGGCGGCAATCAGCCCCAGCATTTT
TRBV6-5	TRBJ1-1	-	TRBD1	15	CASSPSGTGGTEAFF	TGTGCCAGCAGTCCCTCCGGGACAGGAGGAACTGAAGCTTTCTTT
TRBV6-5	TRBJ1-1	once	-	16	CASSYSGRGVNTEAFF	TGTGCCAGCAGTTACTCGGGGAGGGGCGTAAACACTGAAGCTTTCTTT
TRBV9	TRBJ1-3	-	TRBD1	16	CASSSGQVVSGNTIYF	TGTGCCAGCAGCTCGGGACAGGTGGTCTCTGGAAACACCATATATTTT
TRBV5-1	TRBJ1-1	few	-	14	CASYPQGRNTEAFF	TGCGCCAGTTACCCACAGGGCCGGAACACTGAAGCTTTCTTT
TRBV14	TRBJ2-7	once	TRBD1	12	CASSATGNEQYF	TGTGCCAGCAGCGCGACAGGGAACGAGCAGTACTTC
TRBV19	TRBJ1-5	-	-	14	CASSMPGDNQPQHF	TGTGCCAGTAGTATGCCAGGGGACAATCAGCCCCAGCATTTT
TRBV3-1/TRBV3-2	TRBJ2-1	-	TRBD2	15	CASSQPGGAYNEQFF	TGTGCCAGCAGCCAACCGGGGGGGGCCTACAATGAGCAGTTCTTC
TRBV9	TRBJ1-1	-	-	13	CASSRQVNTEAFF	TGTGCCAGTTCCCGACAGGTGAACACTGAAGCTTTCTTT
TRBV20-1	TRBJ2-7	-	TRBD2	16	CSASETSGTRLYEQYF	TGCAGTGCTAGTGAGACTAGCGGGACTCGTCTCTACGAGCAGTACTTC
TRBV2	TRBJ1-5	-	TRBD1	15	CASGSGTGGHQPQHF	TGTGCCAGCGGAAGTGGGACAGGGGGGCATCAGCCCCAGCATTTT
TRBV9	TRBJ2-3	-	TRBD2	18	CASSFGTSGGVGTDTQYF	TGTGCCAGCAGCTTCGGGACTAGCGGGGGGGTAGGCACAGATACGCAGTATTTT
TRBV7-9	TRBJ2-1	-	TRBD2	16	CASSLIGAGGPYEQFF	TGTGCCAGCAGCTTAATTGGAGCGGGAGGGCCATATGAGCAGTTCTTC
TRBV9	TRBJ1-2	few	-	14	CASSSDGALYGYTF	TGTGCCAGCAGTTCTGACGGAGCTTTGTATGGCTACACCTTC
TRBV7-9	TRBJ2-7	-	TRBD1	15	CASSLVGTGVYEQYF	TGTGCCAGCAGCTTAGTAGGGACAGGGGTCTACGAGCAGTACTTC
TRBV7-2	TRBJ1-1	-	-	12	CASSSFTGLAFF	TGTGCCAGCAGCTCCTTTACAGGGCTGGCTTTCTTT
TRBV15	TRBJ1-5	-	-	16	CATSRGGTGINQPQHF	TGTGCCACCAGCAGAGGAGGCACAGGAATCAATCAGCCCCAGCATTTT